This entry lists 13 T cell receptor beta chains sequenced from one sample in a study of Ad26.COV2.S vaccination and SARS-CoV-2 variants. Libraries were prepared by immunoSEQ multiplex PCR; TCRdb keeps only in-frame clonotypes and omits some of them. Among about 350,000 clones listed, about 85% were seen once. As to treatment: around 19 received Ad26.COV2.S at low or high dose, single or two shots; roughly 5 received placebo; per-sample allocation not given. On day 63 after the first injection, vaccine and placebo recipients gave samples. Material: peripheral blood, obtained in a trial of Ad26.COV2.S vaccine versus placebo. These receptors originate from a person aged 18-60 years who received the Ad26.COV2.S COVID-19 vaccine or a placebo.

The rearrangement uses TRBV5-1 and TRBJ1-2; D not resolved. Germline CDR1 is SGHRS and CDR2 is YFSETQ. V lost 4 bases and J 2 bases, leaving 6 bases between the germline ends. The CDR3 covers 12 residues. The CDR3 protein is CASSGVNYGYTF. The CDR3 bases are TGCGCCAGCAGCGGGGTGAACTATGGCTACACCTTC.

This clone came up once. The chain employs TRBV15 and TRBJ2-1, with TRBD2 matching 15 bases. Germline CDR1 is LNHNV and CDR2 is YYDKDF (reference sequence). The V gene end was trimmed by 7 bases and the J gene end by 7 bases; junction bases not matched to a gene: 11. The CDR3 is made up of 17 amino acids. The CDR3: CATKPGLAGGWRNEQFF. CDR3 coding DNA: TGTGCCACCAAGCCGGGACTAGCGGGGGGCTGGAGGAATGAGCAGTTCTTC. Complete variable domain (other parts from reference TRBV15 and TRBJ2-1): DAMVIQNPRYQVTQFGKPVTLSCSQTLNHNVMYWYQQKSSQAPKLLFHYYDKDFNNEADTPDNFQSRRPNTSFCFLDIRSPGLGDTAMYLCATKPGLAGGWRNEQFFGPGTRLTVL.

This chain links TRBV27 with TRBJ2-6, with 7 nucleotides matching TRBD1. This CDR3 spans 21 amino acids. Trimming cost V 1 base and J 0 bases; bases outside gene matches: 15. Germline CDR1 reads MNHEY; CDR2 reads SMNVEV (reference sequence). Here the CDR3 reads CASSLLMVGRQGSSGANVLTF. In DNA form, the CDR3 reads TGTGCCAGCAGTTTATTGATGGTCGGTAGACAGGGAAGCTCTGGGGCCAACGTCCTGACTTTC.

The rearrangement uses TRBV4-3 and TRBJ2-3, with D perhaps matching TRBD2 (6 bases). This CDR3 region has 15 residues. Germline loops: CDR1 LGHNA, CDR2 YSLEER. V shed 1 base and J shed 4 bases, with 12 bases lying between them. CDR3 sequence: CASSQAVVAADTQYF. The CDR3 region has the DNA TGCGCCAGCAGCCAAGCCGTGGTAGCGGCAGATACGCAGTATTTT.

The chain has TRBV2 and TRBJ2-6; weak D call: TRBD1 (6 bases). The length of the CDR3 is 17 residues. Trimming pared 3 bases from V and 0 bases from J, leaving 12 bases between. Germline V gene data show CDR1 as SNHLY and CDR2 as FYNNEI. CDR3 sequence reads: CASSEVQGSSGANVLTF. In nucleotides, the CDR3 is TGTGCCAGCAGTGAGGTACAGGGTAGCTCTGGGGCCAACGTCCTGACTTTC.

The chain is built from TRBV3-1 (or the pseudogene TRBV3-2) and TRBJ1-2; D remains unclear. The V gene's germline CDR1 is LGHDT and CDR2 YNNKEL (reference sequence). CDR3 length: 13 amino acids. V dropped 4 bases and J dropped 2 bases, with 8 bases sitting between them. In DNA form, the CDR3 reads TGTGCCAGCAGCCGAGACGGCAACTATGGCTACACCTTC. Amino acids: CASSRDGNYGYTF.

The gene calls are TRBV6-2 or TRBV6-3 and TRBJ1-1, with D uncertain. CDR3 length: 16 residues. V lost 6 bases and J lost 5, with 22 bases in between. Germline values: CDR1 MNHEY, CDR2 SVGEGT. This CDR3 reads CASSWRVRERETEAFF. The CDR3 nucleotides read TGTGCCAGCAGCTGGCGAGTACGAGAAAGGGAGACTGAAGCTTTCTTT.

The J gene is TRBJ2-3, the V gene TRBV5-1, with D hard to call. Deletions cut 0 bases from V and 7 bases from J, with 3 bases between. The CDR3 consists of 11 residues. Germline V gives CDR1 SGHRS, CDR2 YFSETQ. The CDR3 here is CASSLGNTQYF. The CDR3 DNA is TGCGCCAGCAGCTTGGGAAATACGCAGTATTTT.

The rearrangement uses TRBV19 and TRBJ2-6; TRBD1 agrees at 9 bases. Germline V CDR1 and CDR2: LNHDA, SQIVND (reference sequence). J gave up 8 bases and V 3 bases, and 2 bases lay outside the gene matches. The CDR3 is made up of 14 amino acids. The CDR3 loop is CASSIDRGSNVLTF. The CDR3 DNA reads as TGTGCCAGTAGTATCGACAGGGGGTCCAACGTCCTGACTTTC. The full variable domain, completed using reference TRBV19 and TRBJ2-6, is DGGITQSPKYLFRKEGQNVTLSCEQNLNHDAMYWYRQDPGQGLRLIYYSQIVNDFQKGDIAEGYSVSREKKESFPLTVTSAQKNPTAFYLCASSIDRGSNVLTFGAGSRLTVL.

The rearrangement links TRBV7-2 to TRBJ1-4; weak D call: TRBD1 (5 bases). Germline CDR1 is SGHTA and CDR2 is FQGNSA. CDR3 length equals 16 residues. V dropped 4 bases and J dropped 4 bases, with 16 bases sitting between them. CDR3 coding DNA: TGTGCCAGCAGCTCGTCGGTCGGGGGAGTTAATGAAAAACTGTTTTTT. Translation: CASSSSVGGVNEKLFF.

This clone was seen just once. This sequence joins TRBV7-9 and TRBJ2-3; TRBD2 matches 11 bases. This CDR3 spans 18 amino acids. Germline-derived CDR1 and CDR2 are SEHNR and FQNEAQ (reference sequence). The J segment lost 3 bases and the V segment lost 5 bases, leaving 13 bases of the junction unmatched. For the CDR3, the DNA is TGTGCCAGCAGCCCTCAAACTAGCGGGAGTTTTGTAACAGATACGCAGTATTTT. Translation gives CASSPQTSGSFVTDTQYF.

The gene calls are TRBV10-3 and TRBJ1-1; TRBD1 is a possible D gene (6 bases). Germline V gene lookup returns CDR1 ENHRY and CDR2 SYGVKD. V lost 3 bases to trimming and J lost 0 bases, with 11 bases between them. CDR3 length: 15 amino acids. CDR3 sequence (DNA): TGTGCCATCAGTGAAGGGGGGGCGGTGAACACTGAAGCTTTCTTT. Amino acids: CAISEGGAVNTEAFF.

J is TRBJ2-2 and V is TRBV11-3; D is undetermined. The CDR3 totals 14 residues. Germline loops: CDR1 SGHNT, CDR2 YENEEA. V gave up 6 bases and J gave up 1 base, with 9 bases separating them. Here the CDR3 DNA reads TGTGCCAGCAGGTTCTCGAGGAACACCGGGGAGCTGTTTTTT. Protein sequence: CASRFSRNTGELFF.